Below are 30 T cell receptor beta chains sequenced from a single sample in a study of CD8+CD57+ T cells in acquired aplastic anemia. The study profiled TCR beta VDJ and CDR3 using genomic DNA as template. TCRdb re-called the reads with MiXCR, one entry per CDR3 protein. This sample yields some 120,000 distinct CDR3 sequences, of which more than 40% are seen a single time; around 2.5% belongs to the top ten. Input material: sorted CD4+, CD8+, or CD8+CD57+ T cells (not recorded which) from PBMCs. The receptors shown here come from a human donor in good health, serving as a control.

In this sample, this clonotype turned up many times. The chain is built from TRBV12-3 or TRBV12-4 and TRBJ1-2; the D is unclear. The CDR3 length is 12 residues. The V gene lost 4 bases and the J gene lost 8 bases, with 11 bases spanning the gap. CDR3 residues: CASSYSGTGYTF. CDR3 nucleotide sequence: TGTGCCAGCAGTTACTCGGGAACAGGCTACACCTTC.

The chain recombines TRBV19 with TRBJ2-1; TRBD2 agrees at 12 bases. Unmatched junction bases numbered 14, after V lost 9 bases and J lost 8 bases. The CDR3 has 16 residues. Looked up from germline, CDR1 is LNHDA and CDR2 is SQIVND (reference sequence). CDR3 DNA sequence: TGTGCCAGCAGCTTAGGCCTAGCGGGGGGGCGGGATGAGCAGTTCTTC. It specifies CASSLGLAGGRDEQFF.

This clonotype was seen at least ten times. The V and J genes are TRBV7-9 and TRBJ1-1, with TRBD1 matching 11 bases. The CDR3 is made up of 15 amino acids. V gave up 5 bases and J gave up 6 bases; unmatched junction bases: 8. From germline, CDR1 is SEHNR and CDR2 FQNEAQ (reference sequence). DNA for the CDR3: TGTGCCAGCAGCCCCCGGCGGGGACAGGGGGCTGAAGCTTTCTTT. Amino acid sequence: CASSPRRGQGAEAFF.

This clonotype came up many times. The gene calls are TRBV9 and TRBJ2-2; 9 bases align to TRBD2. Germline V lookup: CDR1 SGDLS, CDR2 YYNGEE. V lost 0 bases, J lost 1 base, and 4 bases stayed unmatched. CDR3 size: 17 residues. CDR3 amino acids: CASSVVPLAGNTGELFF. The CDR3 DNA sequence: TGTGCCAGCAGCGTAGTACCACTAGCGGGGAACACCGGGGAGCTGTTTTTT.

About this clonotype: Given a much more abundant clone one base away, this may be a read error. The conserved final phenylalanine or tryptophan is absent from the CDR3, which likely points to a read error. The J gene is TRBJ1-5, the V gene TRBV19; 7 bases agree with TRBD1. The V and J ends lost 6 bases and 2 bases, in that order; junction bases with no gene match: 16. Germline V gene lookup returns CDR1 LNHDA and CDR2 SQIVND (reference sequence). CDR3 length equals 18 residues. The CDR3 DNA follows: TGTGCCAGTAGACTACTCGGGGGCAGGGGGACTGGCAATCAGCCCCAGCATTCT. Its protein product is CASRLLGGRGTGNQPQHS.

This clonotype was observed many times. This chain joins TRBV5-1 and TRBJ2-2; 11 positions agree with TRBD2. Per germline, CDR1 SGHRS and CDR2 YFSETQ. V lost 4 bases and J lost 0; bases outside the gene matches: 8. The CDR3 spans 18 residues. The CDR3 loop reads CASSTLPGLAANTGELFF. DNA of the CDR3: TGCGCCAGCAGCACCTTACCGGGACTAGCGGCGAACACCGGGGAGCTGTTTTTT.

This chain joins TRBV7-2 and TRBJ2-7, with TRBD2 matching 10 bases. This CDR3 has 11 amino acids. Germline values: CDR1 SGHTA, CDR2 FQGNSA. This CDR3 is CASSLQRGGHV. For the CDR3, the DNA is TGTGCCAGCAGCTTGCAGCGGGGGGGCCACGTC.

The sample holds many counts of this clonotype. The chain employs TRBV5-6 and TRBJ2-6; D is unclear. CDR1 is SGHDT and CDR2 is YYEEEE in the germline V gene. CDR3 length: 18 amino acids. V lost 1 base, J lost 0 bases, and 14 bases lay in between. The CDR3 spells CASSLPMGWDSGANVLTF. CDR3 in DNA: TGTGCCAGCAGCTTGCCGATGGGTTGGGACTCTGGGGCCAACGTCCTGACTTTC. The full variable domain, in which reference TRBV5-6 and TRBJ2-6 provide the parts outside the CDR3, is DAGVTQSPTHLIKTRGQQVTLRCSPKSGHDTVSWYQQALGQGPQFIFQYYEEEERQRGNFPDRFSGHQFPNYSSELNVNALLLGDSALYLCASSLPMGWDSGANVLTFGAGSRLTVL.

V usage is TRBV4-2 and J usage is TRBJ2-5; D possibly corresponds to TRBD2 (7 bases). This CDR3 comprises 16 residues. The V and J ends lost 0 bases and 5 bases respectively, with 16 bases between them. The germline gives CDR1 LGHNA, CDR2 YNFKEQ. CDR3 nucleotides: TGTGCCAGCAGCCAAGACACTAGGGGGGGCGGCGAGACCCAGTACTTC. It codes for CASSQDTRGGGETQYF.

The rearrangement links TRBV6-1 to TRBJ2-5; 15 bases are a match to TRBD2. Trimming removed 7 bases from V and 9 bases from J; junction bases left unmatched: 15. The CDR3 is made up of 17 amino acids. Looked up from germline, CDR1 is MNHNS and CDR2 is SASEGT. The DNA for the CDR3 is TGTGCCAGCACCCGCGGACTAGCGGGGGGGCACGAGGAGGCCCAGTACTTC. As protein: CASTRGLAGGHEEAQYF.

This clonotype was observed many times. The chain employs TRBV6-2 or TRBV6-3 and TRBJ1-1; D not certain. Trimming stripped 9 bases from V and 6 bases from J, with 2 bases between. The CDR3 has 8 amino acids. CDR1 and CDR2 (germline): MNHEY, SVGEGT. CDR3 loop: CASPEAFF. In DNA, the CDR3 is TGTGCCAGTCCTGAAGCTTTCTTT.

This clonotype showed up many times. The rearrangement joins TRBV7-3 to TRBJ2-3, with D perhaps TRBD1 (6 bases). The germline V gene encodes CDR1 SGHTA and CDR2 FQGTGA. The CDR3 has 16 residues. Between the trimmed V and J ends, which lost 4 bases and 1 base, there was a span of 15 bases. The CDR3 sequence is CASSYLQGLGTDTQYF. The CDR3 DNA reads TGTGCCAGCAGCTATCTACAGGGATTGGGCACAGATACGCAGTATTTT.

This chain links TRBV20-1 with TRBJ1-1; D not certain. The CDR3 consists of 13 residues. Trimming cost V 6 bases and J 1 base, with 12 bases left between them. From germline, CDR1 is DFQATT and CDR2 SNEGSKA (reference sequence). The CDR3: CSAHKPSNTEAFF. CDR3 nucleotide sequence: TGCAGTGCGCACAAACCCTCGAACACTGAAGCTTTCTTT.

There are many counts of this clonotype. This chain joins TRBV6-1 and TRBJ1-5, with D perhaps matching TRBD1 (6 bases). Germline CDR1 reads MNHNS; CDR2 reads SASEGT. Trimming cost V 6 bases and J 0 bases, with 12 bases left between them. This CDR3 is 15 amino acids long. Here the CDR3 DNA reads TGTGCCAGCAGGTCCGGACAGTATAGCAATCAGCCCCAGCATTTT. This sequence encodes CASRSGQYSNQPQHF.

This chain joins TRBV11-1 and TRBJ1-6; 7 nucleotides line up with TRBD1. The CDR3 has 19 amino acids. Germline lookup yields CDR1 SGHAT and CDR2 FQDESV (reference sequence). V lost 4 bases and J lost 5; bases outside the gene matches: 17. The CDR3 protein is CASSYSIHRTGYHNSPLHF. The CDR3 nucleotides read TGTGCCAGCAGCTACTCGATCCACCGGACAGGATACCATAATTCACCCCTCCACTTT.

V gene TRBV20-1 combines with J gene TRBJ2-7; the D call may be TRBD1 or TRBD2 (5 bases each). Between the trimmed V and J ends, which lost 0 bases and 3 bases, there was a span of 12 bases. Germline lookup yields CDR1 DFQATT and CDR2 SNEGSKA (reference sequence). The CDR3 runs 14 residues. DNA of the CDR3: TGCAGTGCTAGAGATAGGGACGGTGGCTACGAGCAGTACTTC. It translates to CSARDRDGGYEQYF.

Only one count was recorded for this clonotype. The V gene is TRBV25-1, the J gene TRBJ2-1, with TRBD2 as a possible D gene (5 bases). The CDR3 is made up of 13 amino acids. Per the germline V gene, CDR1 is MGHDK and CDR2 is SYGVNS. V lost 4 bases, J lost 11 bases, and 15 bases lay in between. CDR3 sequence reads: CASSGDYTMKQFF. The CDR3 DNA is TGTGCCAGCAGTGGAGACTACACAATGAAGCAGTTCTTC.

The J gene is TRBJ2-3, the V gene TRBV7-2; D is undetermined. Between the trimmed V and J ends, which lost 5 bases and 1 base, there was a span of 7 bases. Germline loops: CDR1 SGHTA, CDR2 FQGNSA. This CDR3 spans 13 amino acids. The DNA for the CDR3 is TGTGCCAGCAGCCCCCGCGGCACAGATACGCAGTATTTT. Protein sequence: CASSPRGTDTQYF.

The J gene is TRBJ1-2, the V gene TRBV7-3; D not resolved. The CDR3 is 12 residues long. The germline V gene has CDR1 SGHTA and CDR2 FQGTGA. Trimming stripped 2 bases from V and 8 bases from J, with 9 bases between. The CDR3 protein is CASSLGFLGYTF. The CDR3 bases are TGTGCCAGCAGCTTAGGGTTTTTGGGCTACACCTTC.

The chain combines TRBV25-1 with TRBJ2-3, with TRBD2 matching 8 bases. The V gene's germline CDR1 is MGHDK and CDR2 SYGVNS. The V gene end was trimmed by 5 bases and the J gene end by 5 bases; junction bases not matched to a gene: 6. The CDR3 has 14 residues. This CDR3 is CASSYSGLEDTQYF. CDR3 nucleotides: TGTGCCAGCAGTTACTCGGGACTAGAAGATACGCAGTATTTT.

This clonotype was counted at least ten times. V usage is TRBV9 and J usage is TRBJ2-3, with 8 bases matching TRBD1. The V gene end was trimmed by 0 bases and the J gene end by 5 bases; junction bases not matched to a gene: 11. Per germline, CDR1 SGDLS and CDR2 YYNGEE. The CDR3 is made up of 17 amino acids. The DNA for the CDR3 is TGTGCCAGCAGCGTAGTGCAGGGGGCCCTTGGGAGAGATACGCAGTATTTT. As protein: CASSVVQGALGRDTQYF. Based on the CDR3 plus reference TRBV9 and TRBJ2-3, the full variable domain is DSGVTQTPKHLITATGQRVTLRCSPRSGDLSVYWYQQSLDQGLQFLIQYYNGEERAKGNILERFSAQQFPDLHSELNLSSLELGDSALYFCASSVVQGALGRDTQYFGPGTRLTVL.

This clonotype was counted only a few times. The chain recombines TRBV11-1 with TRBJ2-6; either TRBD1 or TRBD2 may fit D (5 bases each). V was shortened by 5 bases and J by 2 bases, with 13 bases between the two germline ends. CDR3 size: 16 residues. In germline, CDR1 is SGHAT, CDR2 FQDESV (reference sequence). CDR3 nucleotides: TGTGCCAGCAGCGAAACAGAGGGGACTGGGGCCAACGTCCTGACTTTC. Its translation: CASSETEGTGANVLTF.

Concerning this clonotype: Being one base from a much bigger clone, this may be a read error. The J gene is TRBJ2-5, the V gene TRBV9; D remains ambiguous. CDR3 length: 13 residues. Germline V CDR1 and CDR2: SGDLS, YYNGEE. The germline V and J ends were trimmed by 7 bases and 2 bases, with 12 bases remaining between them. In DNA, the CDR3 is TGTGCCAGCGGCGCCGGTCTACAAGAGACCCAGTACTTC. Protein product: CASGAGLQETQYF.

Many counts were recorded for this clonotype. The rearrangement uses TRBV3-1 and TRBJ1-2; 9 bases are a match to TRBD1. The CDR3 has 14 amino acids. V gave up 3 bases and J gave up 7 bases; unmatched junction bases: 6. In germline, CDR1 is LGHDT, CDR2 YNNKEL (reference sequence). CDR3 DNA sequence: TGTGCCAGCAGCCATTCTACAGGGGGCGGTGGCTACACCTTC. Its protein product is CASSHSTGGGGYTF.

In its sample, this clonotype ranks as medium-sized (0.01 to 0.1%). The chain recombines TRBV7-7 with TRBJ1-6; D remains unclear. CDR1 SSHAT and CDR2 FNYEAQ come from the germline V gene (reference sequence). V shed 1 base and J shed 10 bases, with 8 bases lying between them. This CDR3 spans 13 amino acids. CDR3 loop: CASSLGGDSPLHF. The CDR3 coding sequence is TGTGCCAGCAGCTTAGGTGGAGACTCACCCCTCCACTTT.

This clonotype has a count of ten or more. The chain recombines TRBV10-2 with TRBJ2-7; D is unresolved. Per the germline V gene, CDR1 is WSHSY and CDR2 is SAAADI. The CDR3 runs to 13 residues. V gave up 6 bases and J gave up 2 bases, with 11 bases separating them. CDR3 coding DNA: TGCGCCAGCAGCCAGGCCGGCCCCTACGAGCAGTACTTC. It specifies CASSQAGPYEQYF.

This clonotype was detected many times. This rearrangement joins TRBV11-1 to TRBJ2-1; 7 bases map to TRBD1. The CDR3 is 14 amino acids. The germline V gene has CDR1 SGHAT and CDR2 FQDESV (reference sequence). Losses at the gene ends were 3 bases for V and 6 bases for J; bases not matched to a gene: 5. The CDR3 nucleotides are TGTGCCAGCAGCTTGAGAGGGGGCATCAATGAGCAGTTCTTC. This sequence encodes CASSLRGGINEQFF. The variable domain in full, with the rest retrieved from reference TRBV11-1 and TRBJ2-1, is EAEVAQSPRYKITEKSQAVAFWCDPISGHATLYWYRQILGQGPELLVQFQDESVVDDSQLPKDRFSAERLKGVDSTLKIQPAELGDSAMYLCASSLRGGINEQFFGPGTRLTVL.

The CDR3 protein is CASSPAGTSLLYEQFF. In DNA form, the CDR3 reads TGTGCCAGCAGCCCTGCCGGGACTAGCCTACTGTATGAGCAGTTCTTC. The rearrangement links TRBV4-2 to TRBJ2-1; 9 positions match TRBD2. This CDR3 has 16 residues. Losses at the gene ends were 4 bases for V and 8 bases for J; bases not matched to a gene: 12. From germline, CDR1 is LGHNA and CDR2 YNFKEQ.

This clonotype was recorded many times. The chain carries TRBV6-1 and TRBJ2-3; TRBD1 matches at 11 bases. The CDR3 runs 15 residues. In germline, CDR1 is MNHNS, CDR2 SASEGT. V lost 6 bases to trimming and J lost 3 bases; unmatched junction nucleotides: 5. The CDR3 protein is CASSLDRGQTDTQYF. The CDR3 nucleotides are TGTGCCAGCAGCTTGGACAGGGGGCAGACAGATACGCAGTATTTT.

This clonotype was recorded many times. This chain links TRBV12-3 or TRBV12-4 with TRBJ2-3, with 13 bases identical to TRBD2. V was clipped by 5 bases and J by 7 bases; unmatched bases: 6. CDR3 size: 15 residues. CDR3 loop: CASSAPGLAGNTQYF. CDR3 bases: TGTGCCAGCAGTGCTCCGGGACTAGCGGGGAATACGCAGTATTTT.